This T cell receptor (beta chain) was sequenced in a study of blood T cell repertoires in COVID-19. Authors' processing steps: Amplifying reference gene primers gave estimates of nucleated cell counts. TCRdb's table, derived via immunoSEQ multiplex PCR, lists solely in-frame clones and lacks some. V, J and clone size reflect that table, while D and trimming were determined from the DNA. The profile covers 300,000 or so clones, with roughly 90% appearing a single time and 2.5% to 3.5% taken by the ten largest. Per the germline V gene, CDR1 is SQVTM and CDR2 is ANQGSEA. CDR3 length: 12 residues. V was shortened by 7 bases and J by 4 bases, with 13 bases between the two germline ends.

The clonotype was recovered from a woman in her twenties or thirties with COVID-19, enrolled during active disease. Sequencing used peripheral blood. The chain joins TRBV29-1 to TRBJ1-1; D might be TRBD1 (6 bases). CDR3 sequence: CSAGEGGTEAFF. CDR3 DNA sequence: TGCAGCGCCGGAGAAGGGGGCACTGAAGCTTTCTTT.